These 8 T cell receptor beta chains were all obtained from the same sample, sequenced in a study of T cells after posttransplantation cyclophosphamide. The protocol was immunoSEQ multiplex PCR, while the TCRdb copy is restricted to in-frame clones and leaves out a portion. Of tens of thousands of clones listed, 92% were seen once; the top ten hold 3.1%. Sequenced material: PBMCs. The receptors come from a woman in her 50s in good health and a related stem cell transplant donor.

V and J are TRBV15 and TRBJ2-1; tentatively, D is TRBD2 (5 bases). The CDR3 loop spans 17 amino acids. V lost 0 bases and J 6 bases, leaving 18 bases between the germline ends. Looked up from germline, CDR1 is LNHNV and CDR2 is YYDKDF (reference sequence). Written as DNA, the CDR3 is TGTGCCACCAGCAGAGATCTGCGGGTCTCGGCAGGCAATGAGCAGTTCTTC. Encoded protein: CATSRDLRVSAGNEQFF.

J is TRBJ2-7 and V is TRBV10-1; D unclear. CDR1 is WNHNN, CDR2 SYGVQD, per germline (reference sequence). The CDR3 is 12 residues long. V was shortened by 5 bases and J by 3 bases, with 8 bases between the two germline ends. The CDR3 region is CASSPSIYEQYF. CDR3 sequence (DNA): TGCGCCAGCAGTCCTAGTATCTACGAGCAGTACTTC.

The V and J genes are TRBV5-1 and TRBJ2-7; 8 bases map to TRBD2. The CDR3 spans 15 residues. J lost 0 bases, V lost 4 bases, and 6 bases had no gene match. From germline, CDR1 is SGHRS and CDR2 YFSETQ. The CDR3 sequence is CASSVWLAGSYEQYF. The CDR3 coding sequence is TGCGCCAGCAGCGTCTGGCTAGCGGGCTCCTACGAGCAGTACTTC. The whole variable domain, filled in from reference TRBV5-1 and TRBJ2-7, reads KAGVTQTPRYLIKTRGQQVTLSCSPISGHRSVSWYQQTPGQGLQFLFEYFSETQRNKGNFPGRFSGRQFSNSRSEMNVSTLELGDSALYLCASSVWLAGSYEQYFGPGTRLTVT.

The chain carries TRBV5-5 and TRBJ1-2; unclear D gene. Trimming took 0 bases from V and 3 from J, leaving 6 bases between them. Germline V gene lookup returns CDR1 SGHKS and CDR2 YYEKEE (reference sequence). This CDR3 contains 13 residues. CDR3 in amino acids: CASSLADYYGYTF. In DNA form, the CDR3 reads TGTGCCAGCAGCTTGGCGGACTACTATGGCTACACCTTC.

This sequence joins TRBV6-5 and TRBJ1-1; D ambiguous. This CDR3 comprises 13 residues. Germline loops: CDR1 MNHEY, CDR2 SVGAGI. V gave up 5 bases and J gave up 7 bases, with 14 bases separating them. In DNA, the CDR3 is TGTGCCAGCAGTCCCTCGTGGAGGGTTGAAGCTTTCTTT. It codes for CASSPSWRVEAFF.

The chain joins TRBV11-1 to TRBJ2-7; D gene ambiguous. The V end was cut by 5 bases, the J end by 5 bases, with 7 bases between. This CDR3 has 11 residues. Germline-derived CDR1 and CDR2 are SGHAT and FQDESV (reference sequence). The CDR3 DNA reads TGTGCCAGCAGCCTTGAGGACGAGCAGTACTTC. It translates to CASSLEDEQYF.

The gene calls are TRBV7-9 and TRBJ2-7; no reliable D call. CDR1 is SEHNR, CDR2 FQNEAQ, per germline (reference sequence). The V and J ends lost 1 base and 1 base respectively, with 14 bases between them. This CDR3 is 16 amino acids long. CDR3 region: CASSLGSSEFSYEQYF. The CDR3 nucleotides are TGTGCCAGCAGCTTAGGGAGCTCAGAATTTTCCTACGAGCAGTACTTC.

This clone was seen once. The chain joins TRBV28 to TRBJ1-4; tentative D call: TRBD1 (5 bases). Germline loops: CDR1 MDHEN, CDR2 SYDVKM. The V and J ends lost 3 bases and 6 bases respectively, with 11 bases between them. This CDR3 is 14 amino acids long. The CDR3 sequence: CASSLGGSYEKLFF. The DNA of the CDR3 is TGTGCCAGCAGTTTGGGGGGTTCGTATGAAAAACTGTTTTTT.